The rows below give T cell receptor beta chains drawn from one sample of a study of quantifying T cell responses using KT2 cells. TCRdb recomputed calls from the UMI-ligation and nested PCR reads with MiXCR, one row per CDR3 protein. This sample yields about 41,000 distinct CDR3 sequences, of which more than 15% are seen a single time; about 40% belongs to the top ten. Sequencing was carried out using PBMCs spiked with cells of the T cell clone KT2. The origin of the receptors is a human donor. CDR3s include the opening cysteine and the closing phenylalanine or tryptophan. D genes are given only for firm matches. Only some rows state a clone size, as once, few, many or a class for expanded clones.

TRBJ2-5 | 14 | few | TRBV5-1 | - | CASSLGGSQETQYF | TGCGCCAGCAGCTTGGGAGGAAGCCAAGAGACCCAGTACTTC
TRBJ2-3 | 16 | - | TRBV2 | TRBD2 | CASSADGTSGSSTQYF | TGTGCCAGCAGTGCCGACGGGACTAGCGGGAGCTCAACGCAGTATTTT
TRBJ2-7 | 14 | few | TRBV12-3/TRBV12-4 | TRBD2 | CASSLRAGEDEQYF | TGTGCCAGCAGTTTAAGAGCGGGAGAGGACGAGCAGTACTTC
TRBJ2-3 | 16 | few | TRBV5-1 | - | CASRRTYRGVTDTQYF | TGCGCCAGCAGACGGACGTACAGAGGGGTCACAGATACGCAGTATTTT
TRBJ2-7 | 14 | - | TRBV6-5 | TRBD1 | CASRGTGYGYEQYF | TGTGCCAGCAGGGGGACAGGGTACGGCTACGAGCAGTACTTC
TRBJ2-1 | 16 | - | TRBV2 | TRBD2 | CASTYLSGRAVNEQFF | TGTGCCAGCACCTATCTAAGCGGGAGGGCCGTCAATGAGCAGTTCTTC
TRBJ1-1 | 14 | - | TRBV7-2 | - | CASSSVLGISEAFF | TGTGCCAGCAGCTCCGTTCTGGGGATCTCTGAAGCTTTCTTT
TRBJ1-6 | 14 | - | TRBV4-1 | - | CASSSWGKNSPLHF | TGCGCCAGCAGCTCTTGGGGAAAGAATTCACCCCTCCACTTT
TRBJ2-6 | 16 | - | TRBV7-9 | - | CASRQGTASGANVLTF | TGTGCCAGCAGACAAGGGACGGCCTCTGGGGCCAACGTCCTGACTTTC
TRBJ2-3 | 13 | many | TRBV3-1 | - | CASSRLHTDTQYF | TGTGCCAGCAGCCGCCTACACACAGATACGCAGTATTTT
TRBJ2-3 | 14 | many | TRBV2 | - | CASSERRGRDTQYF | TGTGCCAGCAGTGAACGTCGGGGGAGAGATACGCAGTATTTT
TRBJ2-2 | 17 | many | TRBV7-9 | TRBD2 | CASSSLRLAGGTGELFF | TGTGCCAGCAGCTCGTTACGACTAGCGGGAGGGACAGGGGAGCTGTTTTTT
TRBJ2-1 | 15 | - | TRBV27 | TRBD1 | CASRGDRGRFNEQFF | TGTGCCAGCAGGGGAGACAGGGGGCGTTTCAATGAGCAGTTCTTC
TRBJ1-5 | 15 | - | TRBV27 | - | CASSLFDGSNQPQHF | TGTGCCAGCAGTTTATTCGACGGCAGCAATCAGCCCCAGCATTTT
TRBJ1-5 | 15 | - | TRBV20-1 | - | CSALAESYSNQPQHF | TGCAGTGCTCTGGCAGAGAGCTATAGCAATCAGCCCCAGCATTTT
TRBJ2-3 | 15 | - | TRBV2 | TRBD2 | CASRLAGSSTDTQYF | TGTGCCAGCAGACTAGCGGGATCTAGCACAGATACGCAGTATTTT
TRBJ2-7 | 15 | - | TRBV11-2 | TRBD1 | CASSLDAGQGYEQYF | TGTGCCAGCAGCTTAGATGCGGGACAGGGGTACGAGCAGTACTTC
TRBJ2-1 | 14 | many | TRBV29-1 | - | CSVVRTGSYNEQFF | TGCAGCGTTGTGAGAACGGGGTCCTACAATGAGCAGTTCTTC
TRBJ2-1 | 19 | once | TRBV11-2 | TRBD2 | CASSLTGLAGASSYNEQFF | TGTGCCAGCAGCCTGACCGGACTAGCGGGGGCAAGCTCCTACAATGAGCAGTTCTTC
TRBJ1-5 | 13 | few | TRBV12-3/TRBV12-4 | - | CASSLQGNQPQHF | TGTGCCAGCAGTTTACAGGGAAATCAGCCCCAGCATTTT
TRBJ1-1 | 14 | few | TRBV6-6 | TRBD1 | CASSYSQGDTEAFF | TGTGCCAGCAGTTACTCGCAGGGGGACACTGAAGCTTTCTTT
TRBJ2-6 | 16 | few | TRBV4-2 | - | CASSQDQGSGANVLTF | TGTGCCAGCAGCCAAGATCAGGGGTCTGGGGCCAACGTCCTGACTTTC
TRBJ2-7 | 14 | few | TRBV14 | - | CASSPNIRAYEQYF | TGTGCCAGCAGCCCCAACATACGGGCCTACGAGCAGTACTTC
TRBJ1-1 | 13 | many | TRBV5-1 | - | CASRYQGNTEAFF | TGCGCCAGCAGGTATCAGGGGAACACTGAAGCTTTCTTT
TRBJ2-2 | 15 | few | TRBV4-2 | - | CASSTREARARELFF | TGTGCCAGCAGCACCCGGGAAGCAAGGGCTCGGGAGCTGTTTTTT
TRBJ2-1 | 13 | few | TRBV29-1 | - | CSVEAGLTREQFF | TGCAGCGTTGAGGCGGGCCTTACAAGAGAGCAGTTCTTC
TRBJ2-1 | 12 | many | TRBV29-1 | - | CSVRPLANEQFF | TGCAGCGTACGCCCCTTAGCCAATGAGCAGTTCTTC
TRBJ2-6 | 20 | many | TRBV4-1 | TRBD1 | CASSQDQVQGARSGANVLTF | TGCGCCAGCAGCCAAGATCAAGTGCAGGGGGCCCGGTCTGGGGCCAACGTCCTGACTTTC
TRBJ2-7 | 13 | - | TRBV27 | - | CASRAGGRYEQYF | TGTGCCAGCAGGGCAGGCGGCCGGTACGAGCAGTACTTC
TRBJ1-2 | 14 | - | TRBV2 | - | CASSDKGWAHGYTF | TGTGCCAGCAGTGATAAGGGTTGGGCACATGGCTACACCTTC
TRBJ1-2 | 16 | many | TRBV20-1 | - | CSARGGRQVINYGYTF | TGCAGTGCTAGAGGGGGGAGGCAGGTCATAAACTATGGCTACACCTTC
TRBJ2-5 | 16 | many | TRBV2 | - | CASTAQSPVSKETQYF | TGTGCCAGCACAGCCCAGAGTCCCGTTTCAAAAGAGACCCAGTACTTC
TRBJ1-1 | 16 | few | TRBV18 | TRBD1 | CASSSGGTGGNTEAFF | TGTGCCAGCTCATCGGGAGGGACAGGGGGCAACACTGAAGCTTTCTTT
TRBJ2-1 | 14 | many | TRBV6-2/TRBV6-3 | - | CASSYPTPGNEQFF | TGTGCCAGCAGTTACCCCACCCCAGGGAATGAGCAGTTCTTC
TRBJ2-1 | 15 | few | TRBV7-6 | - | CASSLEVGVRNEQFF | TGTGCCAGCAGCTTAGAGGTTGGGGTCCGGAATGAGCAGTTCTTC
TRBJ2-7 | 12 | - | TRBV7-9 | - | CASSPSDYEQYF | TGTGCCAGCAGCCCGTCAGACTACGAGCAGTACTTC
TRBJ1-5 | 13 | few | TRBV7-6 | - | CASSSDWDQPQHF | TGTGCCAGCAGCTCGGACTGGGATCAGCCCCAGCATTTT
TRBJ1-1 | 11 | - | TRBV21-1 | - | CASSKGAEAFF | TGTGCCAGCAGCAAAGGGGCTGAAGCTTTCTTT
TRBJ2-3 | 18 | - | TRBV5-1 | TRBD1 | CASSQLFSRTGAPDTQYF | TGCGCCAGCAGCCAGCTTTTTTCTCGGACAGGGGCGCCAGATACGCAGTATTTT
TRBJ1-3 | 11 | - | TRBV29-1 | - | CSGFSGNTIYF | TGCAGCGGGTTTTCAGGAAACACCATATATTTT
TRBJ2-5 | 16 | many | TRBV10-3 | TRBD1 | CAISERDRVLQETQYF | TGTGCCATCAGTGAGAGGGACAGGGTCCTCCAAGAGACCCAGTACTTC
TRBJ1-2 | 15 | few | TRBV10-3 | - | CAISDTDRANYGYTF | TGTGCCATCAGTGACACCGACAGAGCTAACTATGGCTACACCTTC
TRBJ2-3 | 14 | few | TRBV5-4 | TRBD1 | CASTRDRYTDTQYF | TGTGCCAGCACTCGGGACAGATACACAGATACGCAGTATTTT
TRBJ1-1 | 14 | few | TRBV20-1 | - | CSAREPTTGFEAFF | TGCAGTGCTAGAGAACCCACCACAGGGTTCGAAGCTTTCTTT
TRBJ2-3 | 14 | medium-sized | TRBV7-9 | - | CASSLGPGSWAQYF | TGTGCCAGCAGCTTAGGTCCCGGCTCATGGGCGCAGTATTTT
TRBJ2-2 | 11 | few | TRBV6-2/TRBV6-3 | - | CASRRFGELFF | TGTGCCAGCAGGAGGTTCGGGGAGCTGTTTTTT
TRBJ1-3 | 15 | - | TRBV9 | TRBD1 | CASSVRQGSGNTIYF | TGTGCCAGCAGCGTGAGACAGGGGTCTGGAAACACCATATATTTT
TRBJ2-4 | 14 | - | TRBV20-1 | - | CSARDINSGNIQYF | TGCAGTGCTAGAGATATTAATAGCGGAAACATTCAGTACTTC
TRBJ1-2 | 16 | - | TRBV11-2 | - | CASSLGRVGPNYGYTF | TGTGCCAGCAGCTTAGGGCGCGTAGGTCCTAACTATGGCTACACCTTC
TRBJ1-1 | 13 | - | TRBV7-9 | - | CASSYDSIPEAFF | TGTGCCAGCAGCTACGACAGTATCCCTGAAGCTTTCTTT
TRBJ1-1 | 14 | - | TRBV7-8 | - | CASSLWTENTEAFF | TGTGCCAGCAGCCTATGGACGGAGAACACTGAAGCTTTCTTT